These 29 T cell receptor beta chains were sequenced from one sample in a study of blood T cells in healthy people across ages. A second about 6 to 12 cycle PCR used barcoded and J-beta primers. Using its own MiXCR run on the 5' RACE reads, TCRdb lists one record per CDR3 protein. In the table there are around 1.7 million distinct CDR3 sequences, 28% of which are singletons. Sample: blood. Every receptor here comes from a woman in her thirties in good health.

This sequence joins TRBV7-2 and TRBJ2-7, with TRBD1 matching 8 bases. CDR1 SGHTA and CDR2 FQGNSA come from the germline V gene. With 5 bases clipped from V and 7 bases from J, the junction kept 10 bases outside the gene matches. CDR3 length: 14 residues. The CDR3: CASSPRTGRDEQYF. DNA of the CDR3: TGTGCCAGCAGCCCTAGGACAGGGAGAGATGAGCAGTACTTC.

Comments on this clonotype: This may stem from a read error, because a much larger clone lies one nucleotide away. The chain joins TRBV27 to TRBJ2-7, with D uncertain. The germline V and J ends were trimmed by 2 bases and 3 bases, with 11 bases remaining between them. Germline V CDR1 and CDR2: MNHEY, SMNVEV (reference sequence). The CDR3 has 14 residues. This chain's CDR3 is CASSLTGSVYEQYF. In DNA form, the CDR3 reads TGTGCCAGCAGTTTAACCGGTTCCGTCTACGAGCAGTACTTC.

The sample holds a few counts of this clonotype. The chain employs TRBV5-5 and TRBJ1-4, with D possibly matching TRBD1 (6 bases). CDR1 is SGHKS and CDR2 is YYEKEE in the germline V gene (reference sequence). The V end was cut by 5 bases, the J end by 0 bases, with 14 bases between. This CDR3 has 16 residues. CDR3 DNA: TGTGCCAGCAGACGGGACAACCCTGCAACTAATGAAAAACTGTTTTTT. This codes for CASRRDNPATNEKLFF.

This rearrangement joins TRBV5-1 to TRBJ1-1; weak D call: TRBD1 (5 bases). The CDR3 spans 14 residues. V was cut by 2 bases and J by 3 bases, with 11 bases left in between. CDR1 is SGHRS, CDR2 YFSETQ, per germline. The CDR3: CASSFTGWDTEAFF. CDR3 bases: TGCGCCAGCAGCTTCACAGGTTGGGACACTGAAGCTTTCTTT.

The chain couples TRBV28 to TRBJ1-1; D unclear. Germline V CDR1 and CDR2: MDHEN, SYDVKM. Trimming pared 8 bases from V and 5 bases from J, leaving 15 bases between. This CDR3 has 13 amino acids. This CDR3 reads CASRRVGRTEAFF. The CDR3 nucleotides are TGTGCCAGCCGGAGGGTGGGAAGAACTGAAGCTTTCTTT.

The chain has TRBV7-2 and TRBJ1-1; possible D gene TRBD1, 6 bases. CDR1 is SGHTA, CDR2 FQGNSA, per germline. The ends were cut back, 5 bases at V and 5 bases at J, with 12 bases in the middle. The CDR3 spans 13 residues. CDR3 DNA: TGTGCCAGCAGCCCACAGGGACGGACTGAAGCTTTCTTT. Its protein is CASSPQGRTEAFF.

The V call is TRBV27, the J call TRBJ2-3, with D possibly being TRBD1 (6 bases). In germline, CDR1 is MNHEY, CDR2 SMNVEV (reference sequence). The germline V and J ends were trimmed by 6 bases and 5 bases, with 15 bases remaining between them. The CDR3 spans 14 residues. The CDR3 bases are TGTGCCAGCAGCTGGGGGCAGGGAGAAGATACGCAGTATTTT. This encodes CASSWGQGEDTQYF.

The rearrangement links TRBV19 to TRBJ2-1; 12 bases match TRBD2. The ends lost 5 bases at V and 9 bases at J; junction bases unmatched: 14. Germline V gene sequence: CDR1 LNHDA, CDR2 SQIVND (reference sequence). The CDR3 has 17 residues. The CDR3 region is CASSVRLAGALRSEQFF. DNA for the CDR3: TGTGCCAGTAGTGTTCGACTAGCGGGAGCCCTTAGATCTGAGCAGTTCTTC.

The gene calls are TRBV2 and TRBJ1-1; the D is unclear. CDR1 is SNHLY and CDR2 is FYNNEI in the germline V gene. CDR3 size: 13 residues. V was cut by 6 bases and J by 3 bases, with 11 bases left in between. CDR3 bases: TGTGCCAGCAGGCCAGAGAGAGACACTGAAGCTTTCTTT. It is translated as CASRPERDTEAFF.

V is TRBV25-1 and J is TRBJ1-1, with a weak D call TRBD1 (5 bases). The CDR3 is made up of 11 amino acids. V was clipped by 4 bases and J by 8 bases, with 8 bases between them. The V gene's germline CDR1 is MGHDK and CDR2 SYGVNS. The CDR3 is CASSVGQEAFF. The DNA for the CDR3 is TGTGCCAGCAGTGTAGGACAAGAAGCTTTCTTT.

The chain links TRBV7-2 to TRBJ2-1; D ambiguous. Trimming removed 3 bases at V and 4 bases at J, with 13 bases between. The CDR3 loop spans 15 amino acids. CDR1 is SGHTA, CDR2 FQGNSA, per germline. The CDR3 spells CASSFSIEVYNEQFF. CDR3 nucleotide sequence: TGTGCCAGCAGCTTTAGTATAGAGGTGTACAATGAGCAGTTCTTC.

The table lists this clonotype with a few counts. V is TRBV28 and J is TRBJ2-5, with 7 bases aligning to TRBD1. Unmatched junction bases numbered 15, after V lost 6 bases and J lost 11 bases. The CDR3 runs 14 residues. The germline V gene encodes CDR1 MDHEN and CDR2 SYDVKM. The CDR3 DNA follows: TGTGCCAGCAGCCCCGGGACAGTCGACAATGAGCAGTACTTC. Translation gives CASSPGTVDNEQYF. The full variable domain, with the rest looked up from reference TRBV28 and TRBJ2-5, is DVKVTQSSRYLVKRTGEKVFLECVQDMDHENMFWYRQDPGLGLRLIYFSYDVKMKEKGDIPEGYSVSREKKERFSLILESASTNQTSMYLCASSPGTVDNEQYFGPGTRLLVL.

The V call is TRBV20-1, the J call TRBJ2-1, with 14 nucleotides matching TRBD2. The germline V gene encodes CDR1 DFQATT and CDR2 SNEGSKA (reference sequence). This CDR3 has 16 residues. V gave up 0 bases and J gave up 6 bases; unmatched junction bases: 4. The CDR3 loop is CSARDPGTSGSNEQFF. CDR3 in DNA: TGCAGTGCTAGAGATCCCGGGACTAGCGGGAGCAATGAGCAGTTCTTC.

A few counts support this clonotype. V usage is TRBV7-8 and J usage is TRBJ2-3; 9 nucleotides match TRBD2. Germline V CDR1 and CDR2: SGHVS, FQNEAQ. The CDR3 is 20 amino acids. V trimming: 1 base; J trimming: 1 base; junction bases outside the gene matches: 15. The CDR3, as DNA: TGTGCCAGCAGCTTAGGCCGGAGGCGGGAGGGCCCATATGGCACAGATACGCAGTATTTT. This encodes CASSLGRRREGPYGTDTQYF.

The genes are TRBV7-2 and TRBJ2-5; TRBD2 agrees at 8 bases. This CDR3 contains 14 residues. CDR1 and CDR2 from the germline V gene are SGHTA and FQGNSA. With 5 bases clipped from V and 7 bases from J, the junction kept 9 bases outside the gene matches. The CDR3 protein is CASSTGLVGGTQYF. For the CDR3, the DNA is TGTGCCAGCAGCACGGGACTAGTGGGTGGGACCCAGTACTTC.

This clonotype turned up a few times. The chain links TRBV7-7 to TRBJ2-1; D remains unclear. The CDR3 has 15 residues. Germline V CDR1 and CDR2: SSHAT, FNYEAQ (reference sequence). Trimming pared 5 bases from V and 3 bases from J, leaving 14 bases between. CDR3 nucleotide sequence: TGTGCCAGCAGCGACCCGGGTCGCAACTACAATGAGCAGTTCTTC. Translated: CASSDPGRNYNEQFF.

This clonotype was seen a few times. V usage is TRBV6-5 and J usage is TRBJ2-3; 9 bases agree with TRBD1. J was trimmed by 8 bases and V by 6 bases; bases with no gene match: 12. CDR1 is MNHEY and CDR2 is SVGAGI in the germline V gene. The CDR3 totals 15 residues. The CDR3 DNA is TGTGCCAGCAGCCCGGACAGGGGTCTTTCTGGTACGCAGTATTTT. The encoded protein is CASSPDRGLSGTQYF.

The table lists this clonotype with many counts. V usage is TRBV20-1 and J usage is TRBJ1-2, with TRBD1 matching over 10 bases. Trimming cost V 7 bases and J 0 bases; bases outside gene matches: 8. In germline, CDR1 is DFQATT, CDR2 SNEGSKA (reference sequence). The CDR3 is 15 residues long. This CDR3 reads CSGTRTGGPNYGYTF. Here the CDR3 DNA reads TGCAGTGGCACTCGGACAGGGGGACCTAACTATGGCTACACCTTC.

This chain joins TRBV5-1 and TRBJ1-2, with D maybe TRBD1 (5 bases). The length of the CDR3 is 16 residues. V lost 4 bases and J 3 bases, leaving 19 bases between the germline ends. Germline V gene data show CDR1 as SGHRS and CDR2 as YFSETQ. The CDR3 DNA follows: TGCGCCAGCAGCCCCCTGGGGGAAACCCTTTACTATGGCTACACCTTC. Translated: CASSPLGETLYYGYTF.

V usage is TRBV7-8 and J usage is TRBJ1-4; D remains unclear. With 5 bases removed from V and 7 bases from J, the gap between germline ends came to 20 bases. The germline V gene encodes CDR1 SGHVS and CDR2 FQNEAQ. CDR3 length: 16 residues. The CDR3 region has the DNA TGTGCCAGCAGCCCTATCCCGGACCCTGGGGTTGAAAAACTGTTTTTT. It codes for CASSPIPDPGVEKLFF.

J is TRBJ2-3 and V is TRBV12-3 or TRBV12-4; 7 nucleotides match TRBD1. The CDR3 totals 13 residues. V gave up 6 bases and J gave up 8 bases; unmatched junction bases: 8. DNA for the CDR3: TGTGCCAGCAGCATGGACAGGTCCTTTACGCAGTATTTT. Translation: CASSMDRSFTQYF.

Comment on this clonotype: Being one base from a much bigger clone, this may be a read error. The chain carries TRBV24-1 and TRBJ2-7; D may be TRBD2 (6 bases). The ends were cut back, 2 bases at V and 2 bases at J, with 12 bases in the middle. CDR1 is KGHDR and CDR2 is SFDVKD in the germline V gene. There are 15 residues in the CDR3. The CDR3 protein is CATSDSPGRTYEQYF. CDR3 coding DNA: TGTGCCACCAGTGATTCCCCGGGGAGGACCTACGAGCAGTACTTC.

The chain is built from TRBV2 and TRBJ1-2; TRBD1 matches at 8 bases. V was pared by 6 bases and J by 8 bases, with 17 bases of the junction left unmatched. Germline CDR1 reads SNHLY; CDR2 reads FYNNEI. The CDR3 has 16 amino acids. The CDR3 loop is CASSGPPQGAPPGYTF. The DNA of the CDR3 is TGTGCCAGCAGCGGTCCGCCGCAGGGGGCTCCCCCCGGCTACACCTTC.

The chain links TRBV6-2 or TRBV6-3 to TRBJ2-1; perhaps TRBD2 as D (7 bases). Between the trimmed V and J ends, which lost 5 bases and 5 bases, there was a span of 16 bases. CDR1 and CDR2 (germline): MNHEY, SVGEGT. The CDR3 is made up of 15 amino acids. For the CDR3, the DNA is TGTGCCAGCAGTAATCTAGGGGGGGAAAACAATGAGCAGTTCTTC. It specifies CASSNLGGENNEQFF.

This clonotype occurred a few times. V and J are TRBV7-2 and TRBJ1-2; no definite D call. The V and J ends lost 2 bases and 3 bases respectively, with 10 bases between them. The CDR3 has 14 residues. CDR1 and CDR2 (germline): SGHTA, FQGNSA. In DNA, the CDR3 is TGTGCCAGCAGCTTACCTTCCATAGACTATGGCTACACCTTC. Translated, it gives CASSLPSIDYGYTF.

This clonotype has more than one count but fewer than ten. This chain uses TRBV10-3 with TRBJ2-3, with D uncertain. This CDR3 is built from 12 residues. Germline V gives CDR1 ENHRY, CDR2 SYGVKD. The germline V and J ends were trimmed by 6 bases and 6 bases, with 10 bases remaining between them. The CDR3, as DNA: TGTGCCATCAGCTTCGACTCTGATACGCAGTATTTT. Translation gives CAISFDSDTQYF.

This chain connects TRBV6-2 or TRBV6-3 to TRBJ2-2; D is perhaps TRBD1 or TRBD2 (6 bases each). Looked up from germline, CDR1 is MNHEY and CDR2 is SVGEGT. Trimming shortened V by 7 bases and J by 8 bases, and 20 bases separated the two germline ends. This CDR3 is 15 amino acids long. This CDR3 is CASTSRGTNPGELFF. The DNA of the CDR3 is TGTGCCAGCACCTCTCGCGGGACAAATCCGGGGGAGCTGTTTTTT.

This clonotype was seen more than once but under ten times. V is TRBV5-1 and J is TRBJ2-7, with a weak D call TRBD2 (5 bases). This CDR3 is built from 10 residues. CDR1 is SGHRS, CDR2 YFSETQ, per germline. In nucleotides, the CDR3 is TGCGAGAGGGTGGACTACGAGCAGTACTTC. Amino acids: CERVDYEQYF. Based on the CDR3 plus reference TRBV5-1 and TRBJ2-7, the full variable domain is KAGVTQTPRYLIKTRGQQVTLSCSPISGHRSVSWYQQTPGQGLQFLFEYFSETQRNKGNFPGRFSGRQFSNSRSEMNVSTLELGDSALYLCERVDYEQYFGPGTRLTVT.

The chain employs TRBV20-1 and TRBJ2-7, with D unclear. The CDR3 loop spans 13 amino acids. V lost 3 bases to trimming and J lost 0 bases, with 9 bases between them. Germline values: CDR1 DFQATT, CDR2 SNEGSKA (reference sequence). The CDR3 here is CSARFASSYEQYF. The CDR3 bases are TGCAGTGCTAGGTTTGCCAGCTCCTACGAGCAGTACTTC.